Each of the 9 T cell receptor beta chains below was sequenced from the same sample in a study of CD8 T cells in Susac syndrome. Reverse transcription used roughly 0.45 to 1 ug RNA and random hexamers. TCRdb ran MiXCR on the immunoSEQ multiplex PCR reads and lists one entry per CDR3 protein. The data hold about 69,000 distinct CDR3 sequences, with roughly 94% observed a single time. Sample: CD8+ T cells from PBMCs. These receptors were collected from a human donor in good health.

CDR3 in amino acids: CATSSAGSSAGELFF. The CDR3 DNA is TGTGCCACCTCCTCGGCAGGGAGTAGTGCCGGGGAGCTGTTTTTT. The gene calls are TRBV24-1 and TRBJ2-2, with D tentatively TRBD1 or TRBD2 (5 bases each). V was clipped by 9 bases and J by 6 bases, with 19 bases between them. Germline V gene data show CDR1 as KGHDR and CDR2 as SFDVKD. The CDR3 is 15 residues long.

The rearrangement uses TRBV6-5 and TRBJ2-1; 8 positions match TRBD2. The CDR3 loop spans 13 amino acids. V gave up 8 bases and J gave up 8 bases; unmatched junction bases: 8. Germline V lookup: CDR1 MNHEY, CDR2 SVGAGI. The CDR3 reads CASGTGGPYEQFF. The CDR3 nucleotides are TGTGCCAGCGGAACGGGGGGGCCATATGAGCAGTTCTTC.

The V call is TRBV13, the J call TRBJ1-2; possibly TRBD1 for D (6 bases). The CDR3 loop spans 14 amino acids. Germline V lookup: CDR1 PRHDT, CDR2 FYEKMQ (reference sequence). V was shortened by 1 base and J by 4 bases, with 10 bases between the two germline ends. The CDR3 nucleotides read TGTGCCAGCAGCTTAGAGGGGGAAGCCTATGGCTACACCTTC. Translation gives CASSLEGEAYGYTF.

The rearrangement joins TRBV3-1 to TRBJ1-5; unclear D gene. Trimming stripped 0 bases from V and 4 bases from J, with 19 bases between. This CDR3 is built from 18 residues. Germline CDR1 and CDR2: LGHDT and YNNKEL (reference sequence). The CDR3 bases are TGTGCCAGCAGCCAAGATTCGGTCTTCGGATTCGGAAATCAGCCCCAGCATTTT. Translation: CASSQDSVFGFGNQPQHF.

V and J are TRBV5-6 and TRBJ1-4; D is unresolved. The V gene's germline CDR1 is SGHDT and CDR2 YYEEEE. The V and J ends lost 0 bases and 6 bases respectively, with 6 bases between them. This CDR3 has 13 residues. This CDR3 is CASSLVRHEKLFF. In DNA form, the CDR3 reads TGTGCCAGCAGCTTGGTCCGGCATGAAAAACTGTTTTTT.

This chain joins TRBV5-6 and TRBJ1-5; TRBD1 might be the D (6 bases). V dropped 1 base and J dropped 5 bases, with 16 bases sitting between them. This CDR3 region has 16 residues. CDR1 and CDR2 (germline): SGHDT, YYEEEE. CDR3 residues: CASSLQGRGGHQPQHF. The CDR3 nucleotides read TGTGCCAGCAGCTTGCAGGGACGAGGGGGTCATCAGCCCCAGCATTTT.

This chain links TRBV27 with TRBJ1-4, with D perhaps TRBD1 (5 bases). The CDR3 runs 17 residues. V was clipped by 4 bases and J by 0 bases, with 15 bases between them. Per germline, CDR1 MNHEY and CDR2 SMNVEV (reference sequence). CDR3 sequence: CASSSQGRSATNEKLFF. CDR3 bases: TGTGCCAGCAGTTCTCAGGGCAGGTCCGCAACTAATGAAAAACTGTTTTTT.

The chain couples TRBV14 to TRBJ2-7; 7 bases are a match to TRBD1. V was pared by 10 bases and J by 0 bases, with 3 bases of the junction left unmatched. This CDR3 is 12 amino acids long. The germline gives CDR1 SGHDN, CDR2 FVKESK. CDR3 nucleotides: TGTGCCACCTCAGGGGGCTCCTACGAGCAGTACTTC. This codes for CATSGGSYEQYF.

This chain joins TRBV4-1 and TRBJ2-2, with 11 bases fitting TRBD1. V gave up 9 bases and J gave up 6 bases; unmatched junction bases: 6. Germline CDR1 reads MGHRA; CDR2 reads YSYEKL. This CDR3 contains 14 residues. The CDR3 nucleotides are TGCGCCAGTAAACCGGGACAGGGGGCCGGGGAGCTGTTTTTT. As protein: CASKPGQGAGELFF.